The rows below give T cell receptor beta chains drawn from one sample of a study of T cell changes during pregnancy in multiple sclerosis. Only in-frame clones appear in the TCRdb table, and some are missing; sequencing was by immunoSEQ multiplex PCR. The sample yields 85,000 to 100,000 clones, roughly 92% seen once. The material was peripheral blood, obtained in the first trimester of pregnancy. The receptors shown here come from a female donor with multiple sclerosis, enrolled in a pregnancy study. Both conserved end residues are part of each CDR3. A D gene is named only where the DNA matches it firmly. Only part of the rows carry a size: once, few, many, or a class if the clone is expanded.

TRBD1	TRBV7-8	NA	TRBJ1-5	CASSQSGQLNQPQHF	TGTGCCAGCAGCCAATCGGGACAGTTAAATCAGCCCCAGCATTTT
NA	TRBV28	NA	TRBJ2-2	CASSLHGELFF	TGTGCCAGCAGTTTACACGGGGAGCTGTTTTTT
NA	TRBV6-1	NA	TRBJ1-4	CASRLGDPNEKLFF	TGTGCCAGCAGGCTAGGAGATCCTAATGAAAAACTGTTTTTT
TRBD2	TRBV27	NA	TRBJ2-6	CASSSLAGGFSGANVLTF	TGTGCCAGCAGTAGCCTAGCGGGAGGGTTCTCTGGGGCCAACGTCCTGACTTTC
NA	TRBV27	NA	TRBJ2-2	CASSPIDRGRTGELFF	TGTGCCAGCAGTCCGATCGACAGAGGGAGGACCGGGGAGCTGTTTTTT
TRBD1	TRBV10-3	NA	TRBJ2-6	CAISDSPGGRPGANVLTF	TGTGCCATCAGTGACTCGCCAGGGGGACGCCCTGGGGCCAACGTCCTGACTTTC
TRBD2	TRBV5-1	once	TRBJ2-3	CASSLVASGAGDTQYF	TGCGCCAGCAGCTTGGTGGCTAGCGGGGCCGGGGATACGCAGTATTTT
NA	TRBV11-2	NA	TRBJ2-7	CASSLDRYIGEQYF	TGTGCCAGCAGCTTGGACAGATATATAGGAGAGCAGTACTTC
TRBD1	TRBV30	NA	TRBJ2-3	CAWGTGPTDTQYF	TGTGCCTGGGGGACAGGGCCCACAGATACGCAGTATTTT
TRBD2	TRBV7-6	NA	TRBJ2-7	CASSRAGGPKEQYF	TGTGCCAGCAGCCGAGCGGGAGGGCCGAAAGAGCAGTACTTC
NA	TRBV5-4	NA	TRBJ2-7	CASSLLSYEQYF	TGTGCCAGCAGCTTGCTCTCCTACGAGCAGTACTTC
NA	TRBV29-1	NA	TRBJ2-3	CSVEDRNWVVGAKADTQYF	TGCAGCGTTGAAGATCGAAATTGGGTGGTGGGAGCGAAAGCAGATACGCAGTATTTT
NA	TRBV7-3	NA	TRBJ2-3	CASSPLGANTDTQYF	TGTGCCAGCAGCCCACTGGGCGCCAACACAGATACGCAGTATTTT
TRBD2	TRBV27	NA	TRBJ2-1	CASSLLAGGYNEQFF	TGTGCCAGCAGCCTTTTAGCGGGAGGCTACAATGAGCAGTTCTTC
NA	TRBV28	NA	TRBJ2-1	CAIATSSARHLF	TGTGCCATCGCAACTTCTAGCGCACGCCATCTCTTC
NA	TRBV30	once	TRBJ1-2	CAWNYQGGLMRMGDGYTF	TGTGCCTGGAATTACCAGGGAGGCCTGATGAGAATGGGGGATGGCTACACCTTC
TRBD2	TRBV30	once	TRBJ2-1	CAWRLAGGFREQFF	TGTGCCTGGAGGCTAGCGGGAGGGTTTCGTGAGCAGTTCTTC
TRBD1	TRBV2	NA	TRBJ1-2	CASRGAPGQGAGLYGYTF	TGTGCCAGCAGAGGAGCCCCGGGACAGGGGGCCGGATTGTATGGCTACACCTTC
NA	TRBV11-2	NA	TRBJ2-7	CASSFGSGLEQYF	TGTGCCAGCAGCTTCGGGTCTGGCCTCGAGCAGTACTTC
TRBD2	TRBV6-6	NA	TRBJ2-1	CASSRVLAGEDEQFF	TGTGCCAGCAGTAGGGTCTTAGCGGGAGAGGATGAGCAGTTCTTC
TRBD1	TRBV6-1	NA	TRBJ1-4	CASNTGGAGEKLFF	TGTGCCAGTAACACAGGGGGCGCAGGTGAAAAACTGTTTTTT
TRBD2	TRBV15	NA	TRBJ2-1	CATSRIRRLAGYNEQFF	TGTGCCACCAGCAGAATCAGAAGACTAGCGGGGTACAATGAGCAGTTCTTC
TRBD1	TRBV6-1	NA	TRBJ2-6	CAGRTGPTGANVLTF	TGTGCCGGGAGGACAGGGCCAACTGGGGCCAACGTCCTGACTTTC
NA	TRBV6-5	NA	TRBJ2-7	CASGMGLLDEQYF	TGTGCCAGCGGCATGGGACTCCTCGACGAGCAGTACTTC
NA	TRBV18	NA	TRBJ1-1	CASSPDSQTEAFF	TGTGCCAGCTCACCAGACAGCCAGACTGAAGCTTTCTTT
TRBD2	TRBV11-2	NA	TRBJ2-1	CASSPPLAGGLNEQFF	TGTGCCAGCAGCCCTCCACTAGCGGGAGGTCTCAATGAGCAGTTCTTC
TRBD1	TRBV5-4	NA	TRBJ1-2	CASSRRDSGLNYGYTF	TGTGCCAGCAGCCGCCGGGACAGTGGGTTGAACTATGGCTACACCTTC
NA	TRBV7-3	NA	TRBJ2-3	CASSPLPGDTQYF	TGTGCCAGCAGCCCGCTACCTGGAGATACGCAGTATTTT
NA	TRBV14	NA	TRBJ2-6	CASSQDRGSGANVLTF	TGTGCCAGCAGCCAAGATCGAGGCTCTGGGGCCAACGTCCTGACTTTC
TRBD2	TRBV5-1	NA	TRBJ2-2	CASSGRVRGAGELFF	TGCGCCAGCAGCGGGAGGGTCAGAGGGGCCGGGGAGCTGTTTTTT
NA	TRBV14	NA	TRBJ2-5	CASSQDAGTAQETQYF	TGTGCCAGCAGCCAAGATGCGGGCACGGCTCAAGAGACCCAGTACTTC
TRBD2	TRBV29-1	NA	TRBJ2-1	CSVARAGLGYNEQFF	TGCAGCGTTGCTCGAGCGGGGCTCGGGTACAATGAGCAGTTCTTC
NA	TRBV19	NA	TRBJ2-5	CASSIGTGDQETQYF	TGTGCCAGTAGTATAGGCACAGGCGACCAAGAGACCCAGTACTTC
NA	TRBV19	NA	TRBJ2-2	CASSLRGGELFF	TGTGCCAGTAGTCTTCGGGGAGGGGAGCTGTTTTTT
NA	TRBV14	NA	TRBJ1-2	CASSQDLQGNGYTF	TGTGCCAGCAGCCAAGATTTGCAGGGCAATGGCTACACCTTC
NA	TRBV5-1	NA	TRBJ2-3	CASSLGGGARVTDTQYF	TGCGCCAGCAGCTTGGGAGGGGGGGCGCGGGTCACAGATACGCAGTATTTT
NA	TRBV4-3	NA	TRBJ2-7	CASSQVIGQTDYEQYF	TGCGCCAGCAGCCAGGTTATCGGACAGACCGACTACGAGCAGTACTTC